This paragraph reports one TCR beta chain. Seattle's cohort entered during active infection and was followed longitudinally. V shed 2 bases and J 5 bases; nucleotides not matched to a gene: 1. The germline V gene has CDR1 KGHDR and CDR2 SFDVKD. This CDR3 is built from 13 residues. Methods used by the authors: Cell counts per sample came from amplifying reference gene primers. Clones were read by immunoSEQ multiplex PCR, and TCRdb kept only the in-frame ones, dropping some. D and trimming were read from the DNA, whereas the V and J calls and clone size are those reported in that table. Seen here are about 150,000 clones, over 75% observed once, and the top ten hold roughly 12%. The data are from a study of blood T cell repertoires in COVID-19. Study-wide background: Nucleic acid was either cDNA or gDNA, and it came from T cells, B-cell-depleted T cells, or PBMCs.

Input material: peripheral blood. This rearrangement joins TRBV24-1 to TRBJ1-1; 7 bases line up with TRBD1. The sequence was collected from a man between 18 and 29 years old with COVID-19, enrolled during active disease. The CDR3 DNA follows: TGTGCCACCAGTGATTCCAGGGGGACTGAAGCTTTCTTT. This sequence encodes CATSDSRGTEAFF.